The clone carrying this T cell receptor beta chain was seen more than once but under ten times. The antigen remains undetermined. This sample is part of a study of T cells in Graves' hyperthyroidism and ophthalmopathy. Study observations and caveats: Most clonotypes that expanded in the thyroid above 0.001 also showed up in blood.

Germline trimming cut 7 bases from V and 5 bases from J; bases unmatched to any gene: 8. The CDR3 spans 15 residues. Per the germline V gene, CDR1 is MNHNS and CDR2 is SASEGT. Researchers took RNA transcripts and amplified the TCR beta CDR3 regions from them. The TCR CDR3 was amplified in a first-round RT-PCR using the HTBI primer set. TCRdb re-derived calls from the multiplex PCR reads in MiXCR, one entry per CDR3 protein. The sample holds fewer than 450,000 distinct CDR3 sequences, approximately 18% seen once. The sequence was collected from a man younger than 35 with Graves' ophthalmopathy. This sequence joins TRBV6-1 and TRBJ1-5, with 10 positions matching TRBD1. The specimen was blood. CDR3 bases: TGTGCCAGCAAGGGGGTGACAGGGGGCTATCAGCCCCAGCATTTT. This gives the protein CASKGVTGGYQPQHF.